The next 28 T cell receptor beta chains were all read from a single sample in a study of Graves' ophthalmopathy and Graves' hyperthyroidism. The authors amplified TCR beta CDR3 regions, and they did so from RNA transcripts for repertoire sequencing. The first-round RT-PCR employed HTBI primers together with the Qiagen OneStep RT-PCR kit. A multiplex PCR was then performed as the second round. MiXCR, applied by TCRdb to the multiplex PCR reads, yields one record per CDR3 protein. This sample carries 1 million to 1.3 million distinct CDR3 sequences, 35% to 40% of them seen once, and the ten largest clones take around 10%. The specimen sequenced was peripheral blood or thyroid tissue (not recorded which). Source of these receptors: an adult man with Graves' hyperthyroidism.

V is TRBV25-1 and J is TRBJ1-2; no clear D. V lost 4 bases and J 3 bases, leaving 6 bases between the germline ends. CDR3 size: 12 residues. Germline CDR1 reads MGHDK; CDR2 reads SYGVNS. The CDR3 DNA is TGTGCCAGCAGTGCACAGCACTATGGCTACACCTTC. Translating gives CASSAQHYGYTF.

This clonotype was observed a few times. A junction end diverges from the germline sequence, so it may reflect a read error. The V call is TRBV10-2, the J call TRBJ2-7; 7 nucleotides line up with TRBD2. Germline lookup yields CDR1 WSHSY and CDR2 SAAADI. This CDR3 is built from 11 residues. CDR3 DNA: TGTGCCAGCAGTTACGGGACTATGTCTTACTTC. Translated, it gives CASSYGTMSYF.

This clonotype was recorded at least ten times. V and J are TRBV25-1 and TRBJ2-5; D unclear. This CDR3 region has 13 residues. Deletions cut 4 bases from V and 5 bases from J, with 11 bases between. CDR1 and CDR2 from the germline V gene are MGHDK and SYGVNS. CDR3 nucleotides: TGTGCCAGCAGTGTTGCGTCGGAGGAGACCCAGTACTTC. Translation gives CASSVASEETQYF.

J is TRBJ1-5 and V is TRBV10-3; a possible D gene is TRBD1 (5 bases). V was pared by 10 bases and J by 3 bases, with 22 bases between. This CDR3 has 16 residues. Germline loops: CDR1 ENHRY, CDR2 SYGVKD. CDR3 sequence (DNA): TGTGCCAACCCGGGACCTCCGGAGGGGAACAATCAGCCCCAGCATTTT. Translation gives CANPGPPEGNNQPQHF.

The chain couples TRBV12-3 or TRBV12-4 to TRBJ1-1; possibly TRBD1 for D (6 bases). V was shortened by 8 bases and J by 1 base, with 14 bases between the two germline ends. CDR3 length: 14 residues. The chain's CDR3 is CASGWTARNTEAFF. CDR3 coding DNA: TGTGCCAGCGGTTGGACAGCGAGGAACACTGAAGCTTTCTTT.

The sample holds many counts of this clonotype. The chain employs TRBV7-9 and TRBJ1-3; 9 nucleotides agree with TRBD1. Germline V gene sequence: CDR1 SEHNR, CDR2 FQNEAQ (reference sequence). J was trimmed by 5 bases and V by 5 bases; bases with no gene match: 4. This CDR3 is built from 14 residues. The CDR3 reads CASSRDRDRNTIYF. CDR3 coding DNA: TGTGCCAGCAGCCGGGACAGGGATCGAAACACCATATATTTT.

This clonotype was detected a few times. This chain joins TRBV24-1 and TRBJ2-5; D is unclear. The V gene's germline CDR1 is KGHDR and CDR2 SFDVKD. V was shortened by 4 bases and J by 5 bases, with 10 bases between the two germline ends. The CDR3 consists of 13 residues. The CDR3 is CATSDPGRETQYF. The DNA for the CDR3 is TGTGCCACCAGTGACCCGGGCCGGGAGACCCAGTACTTC.

This clonotype was observed many times. V is TRBV2 and J is TRBJ1-2, with 7 bases fitting TRBD1. The V and J ends lost 6 bases and 3 bases, in that order; junction bases with no gene match: 7. CDR1 and CDR2 (germline): SNHLY, FYNNEI. CDR3 length: 14 residues. DNA of the CDR3: TGTGCCAGCAGACCCGGGACAGCGGACTATGGCTACACCTTC. This codes for CASRPGTADYGYTF.

The chain links TRBV5-4 to TRBJ1-4, with D possibly matching TRBD1 (5 bases). Germline assignment: CDR1 SGHNT and CDR2 YYREEE (reference sequence). V dropped 4 bases and J dropped 6 bases, with 19 bases sitting between them. This CDR3 comprises 16 residues. CDR3 sequence: CASSNKQDLADEKLFF. In DNA form, the CDR3 reads TGTGCCAGCAGCAATAAACAGGACCTTGCGGATGAAAAACTGTTTTTT.

The chain employs TRBV20-1 and TRBJ2-7; 8 bases map to TRBD2. The trim removed 5 bases at V and 5 bases at J, leaving 8 bases unmatched. This CDR3 has 13 amino acids. Germline V CDR1 and CDR2: DFQATT, SNEGSKA (reference sequence). CDR3 nucleotide sequence: TGCAGTGCTGGGGGACTAGAAAAGAACGAGCAGTACTTC. Translating it yields CSAGGLEKNEQYF.

The rearrangement links TRBV3-1 to TRBJ2-5; tentative D call: TRBD2 (6 bases). This CDR3 spans 12 amino acids. Trimming stripped 4 bases from V and 9 bases from J, with 12 bases between. CDR1 LGHDT and CDR2 YNNKEL come from the germline V gene (reference sequence). The CDR3 region is CASSPLRGAQYF. The CDR3 DNA follows: TGTGCCAGCAGCCCTCTGCGGGGAGCCCAGTACTTC.

There are many counts of this clonotype. This sequence joins TRBV5-6 and TRBJ1-1; no clear D. CDR1 is SGHDT, CDR2 YYEEEE, per germline. The CDR3 consists of 16 residues. Trimming took off 1 base at V and 0 bases at J, with 13 bases between the two ends. As DNA, the CDR3 is TGTGCCAGCAGCTTGCAATCGCAGGCCGTGAACACTGAAGCTTTCTTT. Translation: CASSLQSQAVNTEAFF.

This clonotype was seen repeatedly, ten times or more. This sequence joins TRBV20-1 and TRBJ2-7, with 10 bases matching TRBD2. The CDR3 runs 14 residues. The ends lost 5 bases at V and 2 bases at J; junction bases unmatched: 6. Germline loops: CDR1 DFQATT, CDR2 SNEGSKA (reference sequence). CDR3 DNA: TGCAGTGCTCACGCAAGCGGGGGGGCCTACGAGCAGTACTTC. It is translated as CSAHASGGAYEQYF.

CDR3 loop: CASSSRRWAGNTIYF. The CDR3 bases are TGTGCCAGCAGTTCCAGGAGGTGGGCTGGAAACACCATATATTTT. This rearrangement joins TRBV12-3 or TRBV12-4 to TRBJ1-3; no reliable D call. V lost 4 bases and J lost 2, with 12 bases in between. The CDR3 has 15 residues.

Comments on this clonotype: The final CDR3 position lacks the conserved phenylalanine or tryptophan, pointing to a likely read error. The DNA is left out, because the CDR3 cannot be placed on it with certainty; the CDR3 is given as TCRdb lists it. The V call is TRBV10-3, the J call TRBJ2-5. CDR1 and CDR2 from the germline V gene are ENHRY and SYGVKD. The CDR3 sequence runs 8 residues, both termini included. The CDR3 here is CAISESYG.

The rearrangement links TRBV7-2 to TRBJ2-1, with 15 bases aligning to TRBD2. Per the germline V gene, CDR1 is SGHTA and CDR2 is FQGNSA. After removal of 5 bases from V and 12 bases from J, the junction contained 2 bases not matched to a gene. The CDR3 sequence is 13 residues long. In DNA form, the CDR3 reads TGTGCCAGCAGCGAGGGACTAGCGGGGGGGCAGTTCTTC. Protein: CASSEGLAGGQFF.

The chain has TRBV7-9 and TRBJ2-5; 11 bases align to TRBD1. Germline V gene sequence: CDR1 SEHNR, CDR2 FQNEAQ (reference sequence). The CDR3 contains 17 residues. V lost 3 bases and J lost 1; bases outside the gene matches: 7. As DNA, the CDR3 is TGTGCCAGCAGCTTCCCGACTGGGACAGGGGGCCAAGAGACCCAGTACTTC. It codes for CASSFPTGTGGQETQYF.

This clonotype was seen at least ten times. CDR3 nucleotide sequence: TGTGCCAGCAAAGGACAACCTGGGCAAGAGACCCAGTACTTC. It is translated as CASKGQPGQETQYF. J is TRBJ2-5 and V is TRBV2; maybe TRBD1 (5 bases). The CDR3 length is 14 residues. V was trimmed by 7 bases and J by 2 bases, leaving 14 bases between them. Germline V gene sequence: CDR1 SNHLY, CDR2 FYNNEI.

A single count supports this clonotype. A read error may be the cause here, since a much bigger clone is one base away. The chain links TRBV29-1 to TRBJ2-7; D could derive from TRBD1 or TRBD2 (6 bases each). Germline CDR1 reads SQVTM; CDR2 reads ANQGSEA. The germline V and J ends were trimmed by 3 bases and 8 bases, with 20 bases remaining between them. This CDR3 comprises 14 residues. DNA for the CDR3: TGCAGCGTTGAGGAACGGGGGCGGTTGGGGAAGCAGTACTTC. It specifies CSVEERGRLGKQYF.

V usage is TRBV20-1 and J usage is TRBJ1-2; D remains unclear. V was trimmed by 3 bases and J by 2 bases, leaving 10 bases between them. This CDR3 region has 13 residues. The germline V gene encodes CDR1 DFQATT and CDR2 SNEGSKA (reference sequence). The chain's CDR3 is CSASGVGNYGYTF. The CDR3 DNA is TGCAGTGCTAGTGGGGTGGGGAACTATGGCTACACCTTC.

This clonotype has at least ten counts. This chain links TRBV9 with TRBJ1-1; D unresolved. V was shortened by 7 bases and J by 4 bases, with 17 bases between the two germline ends. Per the germline V gene, CDR1 is SGDLS and CDR2 is YYNGEE. The CDR3 is 14 residues long. The CDR3 loop is CASRRGAAATEAFF. The CDR3 nucleotides read TGTGCCAGCCGTCGGGGAGCCGCTGCCACTGAAGCTTTCTTT.

On this clonotype itself: This sequence may be a read error, since a much larger clone differs from it by one base. The rearrangement joins TRBV7-9 to TRBJ1-1; no reliable D call. V was pared by 5 bases and J by 4 bases, with 8 bases between. The V gene's germline CDR1 is SEHNR and CDR2 FQNEAQ (reference sequence). The length of the CDR3 is 12 residues. DNA for the CDR3: TGTGCCAGCAGCATCGGTTTCACTGAAGCTTTCTTT. Encoded protein: CASSIGFTEAFF.

The rearrangement links TRBV2 to TRBJ1-5; D not resolved. The CDR3 contains 15 residues. The germline gives CDR1 SNHLY, CDR2 FYNNEI. Trimming removed 5 bases from V and 6 bases from J, with 17 bases in between. In DNA, the CDR3 is TGTGCCAGCAGTAGTAGCGGGAGGGCACCTCAGCCCCAGCATTTT. Its translation: CASSSSGRAPQPQHF.

This clonotype was observed a few times. This rearrangement joins TRBV7-2 to TRBJ2-5, with D possibly being TRBD2 (5 bases). Germline V gene data show CDR1 as SGHTA and CDR2 as FQGNSA. This CDR3 spans 14 amino acids. V lost 3 bases and J lost 5, with 13 bases in between. The DNA of the CDR3 is TGTGCCAGCAGCTTCGATCGTCCGGGGGAGACCCAGTACTTC. This gives the protein CASSFDRPGETQYF.

This clonotype was seen many times. This chain uses TRBV4-1 with TRBJ1-5, with D possibly TRBD1 on 5 matching bases. V lost 2 bases and J 5 bases, leaving 13 bases between the germline ends. This CDR3 comprises 15 residues. CDR1 is MGHRA, CDR2 YSYEKL, per germline. CDR3 sequence (DNA): TGCGCCAGCAGCCAAAGGGACGGCCGGTATCAGCCCCAGCATTTT. This sequence encodes CASSQRDGRYQPQHF.

V gene TRBV7-6 combines with J gene TRBJ2-2; 8 nucleotides agree with TRBD2. The germline CDR1 and CDR2 sequences are SGHVS and FNYEAQ. V lost 2 bases, J lost 0 bases, and 5 bases stayed unmatched. The CDR3 length is 17 residues. CDR3 bases: TGTGCCAGCAGCTTATTTAGCGGGACCGCGAACACCGGGGAGCTGTTTTTT. This gives the protein CASSLFSGTANTGELFF.

V usage is TRBV24-1 and J usage is TRBJ1-5; TRBD1 matches at 7 bases. This CDR3 region has 14 residues. J gave up 9 bases and V 7 bases, and 11 bases lay outside the gene matches. CDR1 and CDR2 (germline): KGHDR, SFDVKD. The CDR3 region has the DNA TGTGCCACCAGCCGCGACAGGGCCTCGGGGCCCCAGCATTTT. Translated, it gives CATSRDRASGPQHF.

This clonotype was counted ten times or more. This chain links TRBV7-2 with TRBJ1-3; 7 nucleotides line up with TRBD1. This CDR3 has 16 residues. Germline trimming cut 4 bases from V and 3 bases from J; bases unmatched to any gene: 9. The V gene's germline CDR1 is SGHTA and CDR2 FQGNSA. The CDR3 DNA reads TGTGCCAGCAGCTCCAGGGGGGGAGCACTTGGAAACACCATATATTTT. This codes for CASSSRGGALGNTIYF.